The rows below give T cell receptor beta chains drawn from one sample of a study of T cell repertoires in urothelial bladder cancer. Only in-frame clones appear in the TCRdb table, and some are missing; sequencing was by immunoSEQ multiplex PCR. In the table there are around 11,000 clones, approximately 70% of which are singletons. The source material was tumor-infiltrating cells from bladder cancer. Receptor source: a human donor with a benign inflammatory bladder lesion. The CDR3 runs from the conserved cysteine through the conserved F or W. A D gene is named only where the DNA matches it firmly. Clone size is shown for a subset of rows, as once, few, many or a class of expanded clone.

TRBJ1-2 . TRBV19 . CASTTTRGGYTF TGTGCCAGTACCACCACGAGGGGAGGCTACACCTTC
TRBJ1-1 TRBD1 TRBV14 few CASSRDRGHMNTEAFF TGTGCCAGCAGCCGGGACAGGGGACACATGAACACTGAAGCTTTCTTT
TRBJ2-3 . TRBV18 . CASSPQGNTDTQYF TGTGCCAGCTCACCACAGGGGAACACAGATACGCAGTATTTT
TRBJ1-6 . TRBV27 few CASQGFGSPLHF TGTGCCAGTCAGGGGTTTGGTTCACCCCTCCACTTT
TRBJ2-3 TRBD2 TRBV6-4 . CASSEKSSGGVTQYF TGTGCCAGCAGTGAAAAGTCTAGCGGGGGTGTTACGCAGTATTTT
TRBJ2-1 TRBD2 TRBV19 once CASSSRTSGVYNEQFF TGTGCCAGTAGTTCGCGGACTAGCGGGGTGTACAATGAGCAGTTCTTC
TRBJ2-5 . TRBV9 . CASSASGTPQETQYF TGTGCCAGCAGCGCGTCGGGGACACCCCAAGAGACCCAGTACTTC
TRBJ2-7 . TRBV6-4 . CASRTKGSPYEQYF TGTGCCAGCAGAACGAAGGGGAGTCCCTACGAGCAGTACTTC
TRBJ2-5 . TRBV5-1 . CASRSGGETQYF TGCGCCAGCAGGTCAGGGGGGGAGACCCAGTACTTC
TRBJ2-1 TRBD2 TRBV18 . CASSSAGGFYNEQFF TGTGCCAGCTCATCCGCGGGGGGTTTTTACAATGAGCAGTTCTTC
TRBJ1-2 TRBD1 TRBV7-2 . CASSSYRTGETYGYTF TGTGCCAGCAGCTCGTATCGGACAGGAGAAACCTATGGCTACACCTTC
TRBJ2-5 . TRBV9 . CASGEGGETQYF TGTGCCAGCGGGGAGGGGGGAGAGACCCAGTACTTC
TRBJ1-2 . TRBV23-1 . CASWSCPANYGYTF TGCGCCAGCTGGAGCTGTCCAGCCAACTATGGCTACACCTTC
TRBJ1-1 . TRBV5-1 . CASSLAAGVNTEAFF TGCGCCAGCAGCTTGGCCGCAGGAGTGAACACTGAAGCTTTCTTT
TRBJ1-3 . TRBV7-2 . CASSLIRQSYGNTIYF TGTGCCAGCAGCTTAATAAGGCAGTCTTATGGAAACACCATATATTTT
TRBJ2-2 . TRBV30 . CARGGGSNTGELFF TGTGCCCGGGGCGGGGGCTCCAACACCGGGGAGCTGTTTTTT
TRBJ2-3 . TRBV5-1 . CASSLVADSLTTDTQYF TGCGCCAGCAGCTTGGTTGCGGACAGTCTGACTACAGATACGCAGTATTTT
TRBJ2-6 . TRBV5-4 . CASRGPGAGGANVLTF TGTGCCAGCAGAGGGCCCGGGGCAGGTGGGGCCAACGTCCTGACTTTC
TRBJ2-3 TRBD2 TRBV10-3 . CAIRYGGDTDTQYF TGTGCCATCAGGTACGGGGGGGACACAGATACGCAGTATTTT
TRBJ2-1 . TRBV5-4 . CASSKDRSSYNEQFF TGTGCCAGCAGTAAGGACAGAAGCTCCTACAATGAGCAGTTCTTC
TRBJ1-2 TRBD1 TRBV19 . CASSRGTGDLYGYTF TGTGCCAGTAGTAGAGGGACAGGGGACCTCTATGGCTACACCTTC
TRBJ2-5 TRBD2 TRBV19 . CASTPIAGEGSETQYF TGTGCCAGTACCCCCATAGCGGGGGAAGGTAGCGAGACCCAGTACTTC
TRBJ1-5 . TRBV7-2 . CASSLRGIYSNQPQHF TGTGCCAGCAGCTTACGAGGGATTTATAGCAATCAGCCCCAGCATTTT
TRBJ1-6 . TRBV30 few CAWSSGYNSPLHF TGTGCCTGGAGTTCGGGTTATAATTCACCCCTCCACTTT
TRBJ2-5 . TRBV19 . CASSIQFRETQYF TGTGCCAGTAGTATACAGTTCCGGGAGACCCAGTACTTC
TRBJ1-2 TRBD1 TRBV9 once CASSAWDREIFGYTF TGTGCCAGCAGCGCGTGGGACAGGGAAATATTTGGCTACACCTTC
TRBJ2-3 . TRBV12-5 few CASGLVRDGGVLADTQYF TGTGCTAGTGGTTTGGTAAGAGACGGCGGGGTGCTAGCAGATACGCAGTATTTT
TRBJ1-2 . TRBV5-1 . CASSLTGYGYTF TGCGCCAGCAGCTTAACAGGTTATGGCTACACCTTC
TRBJ2-7 TRBD1 TRBV19 . CASSPTDRVRYEQYF TGTGCCAGTAGTCCGACGGACAGGGTGCGCTACGAGCAGTACTTC
TRBJ2-5 TRBD1 TRBV5-1 . CASSLSGTGGSVGETQYF TGCGCCAGCAGCTTATCCGGGACAGGGGGCAGTGTGGGAGAGACCCAGTACTTC
TRBJ1-1 . TRBV14 once CASSQGQAWRGTEAFF TGTGCCAGCAGCCAAGGACAGGCCTGGAGGGGGACTGAAGCTTTCTTT
TRBJ2-1 TRBD2 TRBV2 . CASRDLPGTSGGGNEQFF TGTGCCAGCAGAGACCTACCCGGGACTAGCGGGGGGGGGAATGAGCAGTTCTTC
TRBJ2-3 . TRBV11-2 . CASSLEQTDTQYF TGTGCCAGCAGCTTAGAACAAACAGATACGCAGTATTTT
TRBJ2-7 . TRBV6-1 . CASSLSGEQYF TGTGCCAGCAGTCTAAGTGGCGAGCAGTACTTC
TRBJ1-1 . TRBV18 . CASSQIGAKMNTEAFF TGTGCCAGCTCACAAATCGGCGCCAAGATGAACACTGAAGCTTTCTTT
TRBJ2-7 . TRBV15 . CATSGMGPNSYEQYF TGTGCCACCAGCGGCATGGGACCGAACTCCTACGAGCAGTACTTC
TRBJ1-5 . TRBV27 . CASSLRLVGPQHF TGTGCCAGCAGTTTACGTCTGGTTGGGCCCCAGCATTTT
TRBJ2-1 . TRBV2 . CASKLQGSAYNEQFF TGTGCCAGCAAACTCCAGGGGAGCGCCTACAATGAGCAGTTCTTC
TRBJ1-6 TRBD1 TRBV5-4 once CASSMTGGTSPLHF TGTGCCAGCAGCATGACAGGGGGAACTTCACCCCTCCACTTT
TRBJ1-2 . TRBV29-1 . CSSLMYDYGYTF TGCAGCTCACTAATGTACGACTATGGCTACACCTTC
TRBJ2-1 TRBD2 TRBV11-2 few CASSVGLAGVNEQFF TGTGCCAGCAGCGTCGGACTAGCGGGGGTCAATGAGCAGTTCTTC